These 20 T cell receptor beta chains were all obtained from the same sample, sequenced in a study of T-cell reconstitution after alpha-beta-depleted transplantation in children. Unique molecular identifiers were incorporated into the prepared TCRbeta library. TCRdb re-derived calls from the PCR reads in MiXCR, one entry per CDR3 protein. The sample gives fewer than 400,000 distinct CDR3 sequences, about 20% of which show up once; less than 4.5% is in the top ten. Material: PBMCs from the stem cell graft donor, obtained from the stem cell graft. Source of these receptors: a human donor who donated a stem cell graft to a child with acute myeloid leukemia.

This clonotype was counted at least ten times. The rearrangement links TRBV29-1 to TRBJ1-2; D is uncertain. CDR1 is SQVTM, CDR2 ANQGSEA, per germline. V shed 6 bases and J shed 3 bases, with 8 bases lying between them. The CDR3 runs 11 residues. This chain's CDR3 is CSVFGDYGYTF. The CDR3 DNA sequence: TGCAGCGTCTTCGGGGACTATGGCTACACCTTC.

The table lists this clonotype with a count of one. The gene calls are TRBV5-1 and TRBJ1-6; D gene ambiguous. Trimming shortened V by 4 bases and J by 10 bases, and 15 bases separated the two germline ends. Germline V lookup: CDR1 SGHRS, CDR2 YFSETQ. The CDR3 extends over 14 amino acids. The CDR3 reads CASSDRQAGSPLHF. CDR3 DNA: TGCGCCAGCAGCGATCGTCAGGCGGGATCACCCCTCCACTTT.

This chain connects TRBV29-1 to TRBJ1-5, with 7 nucleotides matching TRBD1. Trimming cost V 2 bases and J 4 bases; bases outside gene matches: 5. The CDR3 spans 14 residues. Germline V gene sequence: CDR1 SQVTM, CDR2 ANQGSEA. This CDR3 reads CSVELGGVNQPQHF. The CDR3 nucleotides are TGCAGCGTTGAATTAGGGGGCGTAAATCAGCCCCAGCATTTT.

Many counts were recorded for this clonotype. The chain recombines TRBV2 with TRBJ1-4; 8 positions match TRBD1. Trimming cost V 6 bases and J 8 bases; bases outside gene matches: 11. The germline gives CDR1 SNHLY, CDR2 FYNNEI. There are 15 residues in the CDR3. For the CDR3, the DNA is TGTGCCAGCAGACCCGGACAGGGAGGTCGAGAAAAACTGTTTTTT. This translates into CASRPGQGGREKLFF.

This sequence joins TRBV20-1 and TRBJ1-3, with D tentatively TRBD1 (6 bases). The length of the CDR3 is 13 residues. The V gene lost 6 bases and the J gene lost 2 bases, with 11 bases spanning the gap. Looked up from germline, CDR1 is DFQATT and CDR2 is SNEGSKA (reference sequence). The CDR3: CSAERTAGNTIYF. The CDR3 DNA reads as TGCAGTGCCGAACGGACAGCTGGAAACACCATATATTTT.

This clonotype was observed a handful of times. This chain uses TRBV24-1 with TRBJ2-2; D not resolved. CDR3 length equals 13 residues. V dropped 7 bases and J dropped 1 base, with 6 bases sitting between them. CDR1 is KGHDR and CDR2 is SFDVKD in the germline V gene. This CDR3 reads CATRAVNTGELFF. Written as DNA, the CDR3 is TGTGCCACCAGGGCGGTGAACACCGGGGAGCTGTTTTTT.

The table lists this clonotype with a few counts. The CDR3 sequence is CASSTRDRAIYEQYF. The CDR3 DNA is TGTGCCAGCAGCACCCGGGACAGGGCAATATACGAGCAGTACTTC. The rearrangement links TRBV13 to TRBJ2-7; 9 bases line up with TRBD1. Germline CDR1 and CDR2: PRHDT and FYEKMQ (reference sequence). The J segment lost 4 bases and the V segment lost 5 bases, leaving 9 bases of the junction unmatched. This CDR3 comprises 15 residues.

This clonotype appeared a few times. This sequence joins TRBV14 and TRBJ2-1; TRBD1 aligns across 11 bases. There are 18 residues in the CDR3. Germline values: CDR1 SGHDN, CDR2 FVKESK. V shed 4 bases, J shed 8 bases, and the junction held 16 bases outside the gene matches. CDR3: CASSPEAVGQGAAHEQFF. CDR3 bases: TGTGCCAGCAGCCCCGAGGCTGTTGGACAGGGGGCTGCTCATGAGCAGTTCTTC.

The table lists this clonotype with many counts. This sequence joins TRBV29-1 and TRBJ2-7; 8 nucleotides line up with TRBD1. Per the germline V gene, CDR1 is SQVTM and CDR2 is ANQGSEA. Trimming took 6 bases from V and 6 from J; bases not matched to a gene: 13. The CDR3 is 14 residues long. The CDR3 loop reads CSVSEIQGVGEQYF. DNA of the CDR3: TGCAGCGTCTCCGAAATACAGGGGGTAGGCGAGCAGTACTTC.

This clonotype occurred many times. The V gene is TRBV20-1, the J gene TRBJ2-5; D gene uncertain. CDR1 is DFQATT, CDR2 SNEGSKA, per germline (reference sequence). V was clipped by 0 bases and J by 3 bases, with 8 bases between them. CDR3 length: 13 residues. The chain's CDR3 is CSARDRLKETQYF. CDR3 in DNA: TGCAGTGCTAGAGATCGTCTGAAAGAGACCCAGTACTTC.

This clonotype was counted many times. This sequence joins TRBV20-1 and TRBJ2-1; 13 bases align to TRBD2. The CDR3 loop spans 17 amino acids. Germline assignment: CDR1 DFQATT and CDR2 SNEGSKA (reference sequence). Trimming removed 0 bases from V and 7 bases from J; junction bases left unmatched: 9. The CDR3 reads CSARDHPGLAGVNEQFF. The DNA for the CDR3 is TGCAGTGCTAGAGATCATCCAGGACTAGCGGGAGTGAATGAGCAGTTCTTC.

Written as DNA, the CDR3 is TGTGCCACCAGCAGAGCGGGACAGGGGGCGTTAGAGCAGTTCTTC. Protein sequence: CATSRAGQGALEQFF. This chain connects TRBV15 to TRBJ2-1; 12 bases align to TRBD1. With V trimmed by 1 base and J by 10 bases, 5 bases remained unmatched. Germline assignment: CDR1 LNHNV and CDR2 YYDKDF (reference sequence). This CDR3 is 15 amino acids long.

This clonotype has just a few counts. This rearrangement joins TRBV24-1 to TRBJ2-7; 7 bases are a match to TRBD1. CDR1 is KGHDR and CDR2 is SFDVKD in the germline V gene. V lost 4 bases, J lost 6 bases, and 5 bases stayed unmatched. The length of the CDR3 is 13 residues. CDR3 sequence (DNA): TGTGCCACCAGTGACCCGGACAGGCCCGAGCAGTACTTC. This encodes CATSDPDRPEQYF.

The V call is TRBV27, the J call TRBJ2-7; D is unresolved. The germline V gene has CDR1 MNHEY and CDR2 SMNVEV (reference sequence). CDR3 length: 14 residues. Trimming stripped 8 bases from V and 2 bases from J, with 16 bases between. The CDR3: CASQSRTSAYEQYF. Written as DNA, the CDR3 is TGTGCCAGCCAAAGCAGGACCTCCGCCTACGAGCAGTACTTC.

The J gene is TRBJ2-2, the V gene TRBV29-1; TRBD2 matches at 8 bases. CDR3 size: 14 residues. From germline, CDR1 is SQVTM and CDR2 ANQGSEA. The trim removed 5 bases at V and 1 base at J, leaving 3 bases unmatched. CDR3 in DNA: TGCAGCGTTCGGCGGGAGGTGAACACCGGGGAGCTGTTTTTT. Its translation: CSVRREVNTGELFF.

A few counts support this clonotype. The chain carries TRBV5-1 and TRBJ1-6; TRBD1 aligns across 9 bases. CDR1 is SGHRS and CDR2 is YFSETQ in the germline V gene. The CDR3 sequence is 14 residues long. V dropped 4 bases and J dropped 5; count of bases not matched to a gene: 1. CDR3 in amino acids: CASSRTGDNSPLHF. CDR3 coding DNA: TGCGCCAGCAGCCGGACAGGGGATAATTCACCCCTCCACTTT. Full variable domain (missing parts from reference TRBV5-1 and TRBJ1-6): KAGVTQTPRYLIKTRGQQVTLSCSPISGHRSVSWYQQTPGQGLQFLFEYFSETQRNKGNFPGRFSGRQFSNSRSEMNVSTLELGDSALYLCASSRTGDNSPLHFGNGTRLTVT.

V gene TRBV12-3 or TRBV12-4 combines with J gene TRBJ2-3; D gene unclear. This CDR3 is 14 amino acids long. V was clipped by 2 bases and J by 2 bases, with 8 bases between them. Written as DNA, the CDR3 is TGTGCCAGCAGTTTAACCAGCCACACAGATACGCAGTATTTT. Encoded protein: CASSLTSHTDTQYF.

This clonotype came up many times. The chain couples TRBV29-1 to TRBJ2-7; perhaps TRBD1 as D (5 bases). In germline, CDR1 is SQVTM, CDR2 ANQGSEA. V dropped 4 bases and J dropped 6 bases, with 13 bases sitting between them. This CDR3 region has 12 residues. CDR3 nucleotide sequence: TGCAGCGTTGTAGGTCAGGGCAGCGAGCAGTACTTC. This codes for CSVVGQGSEQYF.

This clonotype was detected many times. This chain links TRBV11-2 with TRBJ2-1; D might be TRBD1 (5 bases). Deletions cut 1 base from V and 7 bases from J, with 17 bases between. This CDR3 has 16 residues. Germline CDR1 reads SGHAT; CDR2 reads FQNNGV. The CDR3 coding sequence is TGTGCCAGCAGCTTAGGATTCCAGGGCCGTTTGAATGAGCAGTTCTTC. Translating gives CASSLGFQGRLNEQFF.

The chain links TRBV4-2 to TRBJ2-5; either TRBD1 or TRBD2 may supply D (5 bases each). The germline gives CDR1 LGHNA, CDR2 YNFKEQ. V was pared by 1 base and J by 1 base, with 10 bases between. The CDR3 length is 15 residues. DNA for the CDR3: TGTGCCAGCAGCCAAGCCCTGGGGACCCAAGAGACCCAGTACTTC. Its translation: CASSQALGTQETQYF.